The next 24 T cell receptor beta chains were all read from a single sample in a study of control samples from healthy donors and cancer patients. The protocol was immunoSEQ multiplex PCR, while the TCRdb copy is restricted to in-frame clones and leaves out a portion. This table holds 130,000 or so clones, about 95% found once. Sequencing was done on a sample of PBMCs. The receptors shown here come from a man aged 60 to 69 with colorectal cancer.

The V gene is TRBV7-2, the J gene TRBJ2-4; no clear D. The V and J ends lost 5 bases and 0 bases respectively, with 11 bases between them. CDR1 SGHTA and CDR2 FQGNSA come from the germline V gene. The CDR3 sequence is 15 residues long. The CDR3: CASSALTLAKNIQYF. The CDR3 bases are TGTGCCAGCAGCGCCCTGACTCTAGCCAAAAACATTCAGTACTTC.

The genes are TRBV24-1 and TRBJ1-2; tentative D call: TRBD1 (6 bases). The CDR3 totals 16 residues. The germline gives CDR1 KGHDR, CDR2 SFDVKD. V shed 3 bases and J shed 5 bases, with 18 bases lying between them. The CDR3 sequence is CATSDEQGGKGYGYTF. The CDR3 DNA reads TGTGCCACCAGTGATGAACAGGGAGGCAAGGGTTATGGCTACACCTTC.

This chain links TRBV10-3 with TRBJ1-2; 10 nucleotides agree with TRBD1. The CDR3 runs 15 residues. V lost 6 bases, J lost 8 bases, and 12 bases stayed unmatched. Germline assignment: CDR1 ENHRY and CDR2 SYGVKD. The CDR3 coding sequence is TGTGCCATCAGCTCTGGGACAGGGGCGGCACAAGGCTACACCTTC. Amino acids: CAISSGTGAAQGYTF.

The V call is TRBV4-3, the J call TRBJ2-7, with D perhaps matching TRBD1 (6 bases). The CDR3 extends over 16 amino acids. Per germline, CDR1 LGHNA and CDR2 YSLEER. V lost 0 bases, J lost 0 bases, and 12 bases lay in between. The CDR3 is CASSQDRVQGSYEQYF. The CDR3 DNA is TGCGCCAGCAGCCAAGATAGGGTACAGGGCTCCTACGAGCAGTACTTC.

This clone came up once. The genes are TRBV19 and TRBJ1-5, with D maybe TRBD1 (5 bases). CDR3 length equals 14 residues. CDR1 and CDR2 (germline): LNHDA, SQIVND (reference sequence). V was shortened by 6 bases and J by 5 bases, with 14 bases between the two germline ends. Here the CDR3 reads CASRTKRGDQPQHF. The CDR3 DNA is TGTGCCAGTAGGACGAAGAGGGGTGATCAGCCCCAGCATTTT.

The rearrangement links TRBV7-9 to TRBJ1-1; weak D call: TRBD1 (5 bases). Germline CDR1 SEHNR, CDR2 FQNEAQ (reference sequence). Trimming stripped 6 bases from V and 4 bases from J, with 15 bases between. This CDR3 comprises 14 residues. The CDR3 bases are TGTGCCAGCAGAGCAGACAGCCAAGGCACTGAAGCTTTCTTT. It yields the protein CASRADSQGTEAFF.

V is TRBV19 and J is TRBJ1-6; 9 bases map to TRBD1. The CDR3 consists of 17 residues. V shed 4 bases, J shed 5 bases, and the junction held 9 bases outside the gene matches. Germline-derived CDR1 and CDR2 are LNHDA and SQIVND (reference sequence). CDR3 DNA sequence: TGTGCCAGTAGTACCGACCGGGACAGGGTTCATAATTCACCCCTCCACTTT. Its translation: CASSTDRDRVHNSPLHF.

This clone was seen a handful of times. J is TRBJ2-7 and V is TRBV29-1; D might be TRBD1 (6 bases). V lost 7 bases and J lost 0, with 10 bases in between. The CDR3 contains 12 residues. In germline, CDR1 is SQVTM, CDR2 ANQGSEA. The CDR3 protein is CSAQGTSYEQYF. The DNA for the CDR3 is TGCAGCGCGCAGGGGACCTCCTACGAGCAGTACTTC.

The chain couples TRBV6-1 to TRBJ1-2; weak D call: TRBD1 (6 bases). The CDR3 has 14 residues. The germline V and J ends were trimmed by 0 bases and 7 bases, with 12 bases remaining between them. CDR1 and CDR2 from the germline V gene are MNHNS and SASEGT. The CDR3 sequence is CASSEAGRGGGYTF. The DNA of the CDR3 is TGTGCCAGCAGTGAAGCGGGCAGGGGCGGTGGCTACACCTTC.

CDR3 in amino acids: CASSPTVLSDEQYF. CDR3 DNA: TGTGCCAGCAGCCCGACAGTTCTTTCGGACGAGCAGTACTTC. V and J are TRBV2 and TRBJ2-7; possibly TRBD1 for D (5 bases). Trimming cost V 6 bases and J 5 bases, with 17 bases left between them. The CDR3 runs 14 residues. Looked up from germline, CDR1 is SNHLY and CDR2 is FYNNEI.

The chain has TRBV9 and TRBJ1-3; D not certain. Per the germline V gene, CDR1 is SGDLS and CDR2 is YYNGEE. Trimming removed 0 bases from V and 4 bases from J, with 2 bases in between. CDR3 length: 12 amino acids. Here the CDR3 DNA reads TGTGCCAGCAGCGTAGACGGAAACACCATATATTTT. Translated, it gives CASSVDGNTIYF.

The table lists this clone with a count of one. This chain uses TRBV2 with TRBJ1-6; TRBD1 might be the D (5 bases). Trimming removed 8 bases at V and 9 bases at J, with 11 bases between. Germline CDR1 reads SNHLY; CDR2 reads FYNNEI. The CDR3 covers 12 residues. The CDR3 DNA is TGTGCCAGCGGCCGACAGACTTCACCCCTCCACTTT. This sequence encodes CASGRQTSPLHF. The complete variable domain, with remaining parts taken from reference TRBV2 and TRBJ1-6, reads EPEVTQTPSHQVTQMGQEVILRCVPISNHLYFYWYRQILGQKVEFLVSFYNNEISEKSEIFDDQFSVERPDGSNFTLKIRSTKLEDSAMYFCASGRQTSPLHFGNGTRLTVT.

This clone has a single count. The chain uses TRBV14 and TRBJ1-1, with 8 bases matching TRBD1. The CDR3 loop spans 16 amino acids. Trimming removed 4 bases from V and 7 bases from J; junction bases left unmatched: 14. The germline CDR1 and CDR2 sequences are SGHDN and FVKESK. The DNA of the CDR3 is TGTGCCAGCAGCCCCCAGGGGACAGGAGATTCGAATGAAGCTTTCTTT. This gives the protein CASSPQGTGDSNEAFF.

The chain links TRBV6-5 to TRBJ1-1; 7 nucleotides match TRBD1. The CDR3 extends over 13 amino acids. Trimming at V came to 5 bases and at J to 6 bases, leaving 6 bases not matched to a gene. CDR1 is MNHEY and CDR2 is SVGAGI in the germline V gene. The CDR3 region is CASSTRGVPEAFF. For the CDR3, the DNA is TGTGCCAGCAGTACCAGGGGGGTCCCTGAAGCTTTCTTT.

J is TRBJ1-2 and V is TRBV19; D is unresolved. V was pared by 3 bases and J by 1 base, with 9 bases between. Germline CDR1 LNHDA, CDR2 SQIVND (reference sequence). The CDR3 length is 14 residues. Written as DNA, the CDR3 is TGTGCCAGTAGTATTATGGCAATTAACTATGGCTACACCTTC. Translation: CASSIMAINYGYTF.

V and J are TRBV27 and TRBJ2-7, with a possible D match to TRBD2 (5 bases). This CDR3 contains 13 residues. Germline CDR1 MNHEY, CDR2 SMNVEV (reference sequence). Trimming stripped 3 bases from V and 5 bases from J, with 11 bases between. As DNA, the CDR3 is TGTGCCAGCAGTTTCGTATGGGGAGACGAGCAGTACTTC. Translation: CASSFVWGDEQYF.

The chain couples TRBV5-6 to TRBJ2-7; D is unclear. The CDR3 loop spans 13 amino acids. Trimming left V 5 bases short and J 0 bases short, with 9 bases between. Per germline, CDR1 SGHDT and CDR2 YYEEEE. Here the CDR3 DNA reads TGTGCCAGCAGGGACGGGCTCTCCTACGAGCAGTACTTC. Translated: CASRDGLSYEQYF.

CDR3 in amino acids: CASSLAGQLRRGTEAFF. The DNA of the CDR3 is TGCGCCAGCAGCTTGGCCGGGCAGCTTAGAAGGGGCACTGAAGCTTTCTTT. The V call is TRBV5-1, the J call TRBJ1-1; D is possibly TRBD1 (5 bases). Germline V gene sequence: CDR1 SGHRS, CDR2 YFSETQ. V lost 0 bases, J lost 4 bases, and 19 bases lay in between. The CDR3 is 17 amino acids.

CDR3 sequence (DNA): TGCGCCAGCAGTGAGTCTGCGGGGCGCGAGCAGTACTTC. Residues: CASSESAGREQYF. The V call is TRBV10-2, the J call TRBJ2-7; possible D gene TRBD2, 6 bases. CDR1 is WSHSY and CDR2 is SAAADI in the germline V gene. V was cut by 0 bases and J by 6 bases, with 9 bases left in between. This CDR3 is 13 amino acids long.

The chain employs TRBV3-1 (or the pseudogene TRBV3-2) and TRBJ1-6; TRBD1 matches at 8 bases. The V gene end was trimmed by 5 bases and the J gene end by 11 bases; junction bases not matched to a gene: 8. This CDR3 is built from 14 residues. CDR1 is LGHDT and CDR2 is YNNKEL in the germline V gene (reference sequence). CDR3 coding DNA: TGTGCCAGCAGCGTTACAGGGGGAAGTACACCCCTCCACTTT. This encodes CASSVTGGSTPLHF.

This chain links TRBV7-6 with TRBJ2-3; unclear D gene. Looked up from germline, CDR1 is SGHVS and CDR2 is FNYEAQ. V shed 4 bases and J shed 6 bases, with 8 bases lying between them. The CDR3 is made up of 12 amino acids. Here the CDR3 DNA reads TGTGCCAGCAGCTCGGACGGGGATACGCAGTATTTT. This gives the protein CASSSDGDTQYF.

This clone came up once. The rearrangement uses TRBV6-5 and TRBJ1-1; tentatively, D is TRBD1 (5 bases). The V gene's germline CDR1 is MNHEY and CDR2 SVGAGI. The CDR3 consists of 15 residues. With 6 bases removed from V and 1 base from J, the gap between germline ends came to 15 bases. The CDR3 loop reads CASSDKGRSNTEAFF. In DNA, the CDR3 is TGTGCCAGCAGCGACAAGGGACGGTCGAACACTGAAGCTTTCTTT.

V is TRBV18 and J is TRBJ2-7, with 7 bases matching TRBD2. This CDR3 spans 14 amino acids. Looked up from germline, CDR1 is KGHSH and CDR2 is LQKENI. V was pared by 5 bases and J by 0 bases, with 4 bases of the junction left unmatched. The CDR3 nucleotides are TGTGCCAGCTCAGGGCTAGCGGACTCCTACGAGCAGTACTTC. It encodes CASSGLADSYEQYF.

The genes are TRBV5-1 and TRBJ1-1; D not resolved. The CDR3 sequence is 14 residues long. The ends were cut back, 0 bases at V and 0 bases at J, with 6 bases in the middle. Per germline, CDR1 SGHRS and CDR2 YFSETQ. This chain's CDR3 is CASSLDVMNTEAFF. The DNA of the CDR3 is TGCGCCAGCAGCTTGGACGTCATGAACACTGAAGCTTTCTTT.